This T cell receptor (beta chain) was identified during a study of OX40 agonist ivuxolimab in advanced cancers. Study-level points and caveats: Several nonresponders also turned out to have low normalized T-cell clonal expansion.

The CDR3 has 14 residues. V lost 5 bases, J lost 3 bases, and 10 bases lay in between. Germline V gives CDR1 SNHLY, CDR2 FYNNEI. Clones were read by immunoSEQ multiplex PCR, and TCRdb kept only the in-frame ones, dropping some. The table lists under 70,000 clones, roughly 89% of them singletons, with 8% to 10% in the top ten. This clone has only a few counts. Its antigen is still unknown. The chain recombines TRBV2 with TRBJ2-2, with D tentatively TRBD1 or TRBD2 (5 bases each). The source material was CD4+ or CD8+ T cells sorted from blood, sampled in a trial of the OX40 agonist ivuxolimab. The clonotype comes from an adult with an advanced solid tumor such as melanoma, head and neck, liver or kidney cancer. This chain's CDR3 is CASSPGTYTGELFF. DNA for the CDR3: TGTGCCAGCAGTCCCGGGACGTACACCGGGGAGCTGTTTTTT.